This T cell receptor (beta chain) emerged from a study of blood T cell repertoires in COVID-19. Clones were sequenced by immunoSEQ multiplex PCR, and TCRdb holds only the in-frame ones, with some missing. The data show around 92,000 clones, about 86% seen once. This TCR was recovered from a woman in her fifties or sixties in a cohort sampled during active or convalescent COVID-19. The material sequenced was peripheral blood.

The CDR3 nucleotides read TGTGCCAGCAGCCTCGGGACAGGAGTGTATGGCTACACCTTC. Its translation is CASSLGTGVYGYTF. This sequence joins TRBV7-3 and TRBJ1-2; 8 nucleotides match TRBD1. This CDR3 has 14 residues. V gave up 5 bases and J gave up 5 bases; unmatched junction bases: 7. CDR1 is SGHTA, CDR2 FQGTGA, per germline.